These 31 T cell receptor beta chains share one sample of origin, sequenced in a study of memory CD4+ T cells and cytomegalovirus serostatus. The sort gate was single viable CD3+CD4+CD8-CD45RO+ cells for memory CD4+ T cells. The data were produced by immunoSEQ multiplex PCR, yet TCRdb's version contains in-frame clones alone and is incomplete. The sample has nearly 60,000 clones; roughly 81% are singletons. Sequenced material: memory CD4+ T cells from blood. The receptors here all came from an adult in good health and CMV-seronegative.

The rearrangement links TRBV7-2 to TRBJ1-2; maybe TRBD1 (5 bases). The CDR3 has 15 amino acids. Trimming cost V 4 bases and J 13 bases, with 25 bases left between them. The germline V gene has CDR1 SGHTA and CDR2 FQGNSA. Here the CDR3 reads CASSSDRVDGYGTTF. The CDR3 DNA follows: TGTGCCAGCAGCTCAGACAGAGTGGATGGCTATGGTACCACCTTC.

This sequence joins TRBV18 and TRBJ2-7; D call uncertain. Germline CDR1 reads KGHSH; CDR2 reads LQKENI. The ends were cut back, 1 base at V and 2 bases at J, with 3 bases in the middle. The CDR3 runs to 12 residues. The CDR3 nucleotides read TGTGCCAGCTCACCACAAGCCTACGAGCAGTACTTC. Translation gives CASSPQAYEQYF. Complete variable domain (other parts from reference TRBV18 and TRBJ2-7): NAGVMQNPRHLVRRRGQEARLRCSPMKGHSHVYWYRQLPEEGLKFMVYLQKENIIDESGMPKERFSAEFPKEGPSILRIQQVVRGDSAAYFCASSPQAYEQYFGPGTRLTVT.

The rearrangement uses TRBV2 and TRBJ1-1; no definite D call. Germline V gene data show CDR1 as SNHLY and CDR2 as FYNNEI. The CDR3 extends over 12 amino acids. V was trimmed by 4 bases and J by 5 bases, leaving 8 bases between them. The CDR3 sequence is CASSAYGTEAFF. The CDR3 coding sequence is TGTGCCAGCAGTGCTTATGGGACTGAAGCTTTCTTT.

The chain recombines TRBV9 with TRBJ1-4, with D uncertain. The germline V gene has CDR1 SGDLS and CDR2 YYNGEE. This CDR3 has 15 amino acids. V was clipped by 0 bases and J by 3 bases, with 9 bases between them. CDR3 protein: CASSVGGLSNEKLFF. In DNA, the CDR3 is TGTGCCAGCAGCGTAGGAGGGCTTTCTAATGAAAAACTGTTTTTT. Variable domain in full (rest from reference TRBV9 and TRBJ1-4): DSGVTQTPKHLITATGQRVTLRCSPRSGDLSVYWYQQSLDQGLQFLIQYYNGEERAKGNILERFSAQQFPDLHSELNLSSLELGDSALYFCASSVGGLSNEKLFFGSGTQLSVL.

The J gene is TRBJ2-3, the V gene TRBV7-3, with D possibly being TRBD1 (6 bases). The V and J ends lost 1 base and 4 bases respectively, with 12 bases between them. The CDR3 is 15 residues long. The germline gives CDR1 SGHTA, CDR2 FQGTGA. The CDR3 region has the DNA TGTGCCAGCAGCTTAAGTTGGACAGAATCAGATACGCAGTATTTT. It translates to CASSLSWTESDTQYF.

This clone has a handful of counts. The rearrangement joins TRBV6-1 to TRBJ1-2, with D perhaps matching TRBD1 (5 bases). This CDR3 is built from 13 residues. V lost 2 bases and J lost 5, with 9 bases in between. Germline values: CDR1 MNHNS, CDR2 SASEGT. CDR3: CASSEYEGYGYTF. CDR3 sequence (DNA): TGTGCCAGCAGTGAATATGAGGGGTATGGCTACACCTTC.

The CDR3 spells CASGETGRRFSYEQYF. As DNA, the CDR3 is TGTGCCAGCGGCGAAACCGGACGGAGATTTTCCTACGAGCAGTACTTC. V and J are TRBV28 and TRBJ2-7; D is uncertain. V was pared by 8 bases and J by 1 base, with 21 bases between. Per the germline V gene, CDR1 is MDHEN and CDR2 is SYDVKM. This CDR3 is 16 amino acids long.

V usage is TRBV19 and J usage is TRBJ2-1, with D perhaps matching TRBD2 (6 bases). The germline V and J ends were trimmed by 4 bases and 0 bases, with 22 bases remaining between them. This CDR3 region has 19 residues. CDR1 and CDR2 from the germline V gene are LNHDA and SQIVND (reference sequence). As DNA, the CDR3 is TGTGCCAGTAGTAACCTCTTTTCGGGGGTCACCCCCTCCTACAATGAGCAGTTCTTC. As protein: CASSNLFSGVTPSYNEQFF.

V is TRBV6-5 and J is TRBJ1-5; 7 bases fit TRBD1. Trimming cost V 9 bases and J 4 bases; bases outside gene matches: 12. CDR3 size: 15 residues. CDR1 MNHEY and CDR2 SVGAGI come from the germline V gene. The CDR3 reads CASQDRDSPNQPQHF. CDR3 nucleotides: TGTGCCAGTCAGGATCGGGACAGTCCAAATCAGCCCCAGCATTTT.

The chain joins TRBV7-2 to TRBJ2-3, with a weak D call TRBD1 (6 bases). Germline V gene data show CDR1 as SGHTA and CDR2 as FQGNSA. The CDR3 totals 14 residues. Trimming removed 5 bases at V and 5 bases at J, with 14 bases between. CDR3 sequence: CASSHNYRVDTQYF. The CDR3 DNA follows: TGTGCCAGCAGCCACAACTACAGGGTAGATACGCAGTATTTT. Filled out from reference TRBV7-2 and TRBJ2-3, the complete variable domain reads GAGVSQSPSNKVTEKGKDVELRCDPISGHTALYWYRQSLGQGLEFLIYFQGNSAPDKSGLPSDRFSAERTGGSVSTLTIQRTQQEDSAVYLCASSHNYRVDTQYFGPGTRLTVL.

The chain couples TRBV29-1 to TRBJ1-2; D might be TRBD1 (6 bases). The CDR3 consists of 14 residues. V gave up 6 bases and J gave up 2 bases, with 16 bases separating them. Germline V gene lookup returns CDR1 SQVTM and CDR2 ANQGSEA. The CDR3 spells CSVSTGTENYGYTF. CDR3 nucleotides: TGCAGCGTAAGCACAGGGACCGAGAACTATGGCTACACCTTC.

This clone was seen a few times. CDR3 in amino acids: CASTGLLSYTF. In nucleotides, the CDR3 is TGTGCCAGCACCGGCTTGTTGAGCTACACCTTC. V and J are TRBV7-2 and TRBJ1-2, with no clear D. The CDR3 consists of 11 residues. Trimming took off 7 bases at V and 9 bases at J, with 12 bases between the two ends. CDR1 and CDR2 from the germline V gene are SGHTA and FQGNSA.

The rearrangement joins TRBV18 to TRBJ2-1; tentative D call: TRBD2 (6 bases). Germline V gives CDR1 KGHSH, CDR2 LQKENI. The CDR3 extends over 16 amino acids. The V end was cut by 3 bases, the J end by 5 bases, with 17 bases between. The CDR3: CASSPTLSAGHNEQFF. In nucleotides, the CDR3 is TGTGCCAGCTCACCTACGTTGAGTGCGGGACACAATGAGCAGTTCTTC.

The chain combines TRBV7-3 with TRBJ2-1, with TRBD1 as a possible D gene (6 bases). CDR1 and CDR2 (germline): SGHTA, FQGTGA. The CDR3 length is 15 residues. The V end lost 5 bases, the J end lost 1 base, and 12 bases lay between the germline ends. The CDR3 reads CASSPTGLSYNEQFF. CDR3 nucleotide sequence: TGTGCCAGCAGCCCAACAGGGTTATCCTACAATGAGCAGTTCTTC.

The CDR3 loop reads CASSYPSGTSGADTQYF. The CDR3 region has the DNA TGTGCCAGCAGCTATCCCTCCGGGACTAGCGGGGCAGATACGCAGTATTTT. V gene TRBV5-6 combines with J gene TRBJ2-3; 13 nucleotides align to TRBD2. From germline, CDR1 is SGHDT and CDR2 YYEEEE. V lost 3 bases to trimming and J lost 4 bases; unmatched junction nucleotides: 8. The CDR3 is 17 residues long. The whole variable domain, remainder taken from reference TRBV5-6 and TRBJ2-3, is DAGVTQSPTHLIKTRGQQVTLRCSPKSGHDTVSWYQQALGQGPQFIFQYYEEEERQRGNFPDRFSGHQFPNYSSELNVNALLLGDSALYLCASSYPSGTSGADTQYFGPGTRLTVL.

The table lists this clone with a few counts. This chain links TRBV19 with TRBJ1-5; 10 nucleotides agree with TRBD1. The CDR3 is 16 residues long. Germline V gives CDR1 LNHDA, CDR2 SQIVND (reference sequence). With V trimmed by 10 bases and J by 4 bases, 13 bases remained unmatched. The DNA of the CDR3 is TGTGCCACCAACCCGTCGACAGGGGGCAAGAATCAGCCCCAGCATTTT. This gives the protein CATNPSTGGKNQPQHF.

This chain uses TRBV7-2 with TRBJ2-5; D may be TRBD1 (6 bases). The CDR3 has 13 residues. Germline lookup yields CDR1 SGHTA and CDR2 FQGNSA. The ends were cut back, 2 bases at V and 5 bases at J, with 9 bases in the middle. The CDR3 coding sequence is TGTGCCAGCAGCTTACACCAGGGGGAGACCCAGTACTTC. It specifies CASSLHQGETQYF.

CDR3 nucleotide sequence: TGTGCCAGCAGCCGGGACAGGTCCCTCTACGAGCAGTACTTC. It yields the protein CASSRDRSLYEQYF. V usage is TRBV5-6 and J usage is TRBJ2-7; 8 bases align to TRBD1. Germline V gene sequence: CDR1 SGHDT, CDR2 YYEEEE. J was trimmed by 3 bases and V by 4 bases; bases with no gene match: 6. There are 14 residues in the CDR3. The full variable domain, its missing parts supplied by reference TRBV5-6 and TRBJ2-7, is DAGVTQSPTHLIKTRGQQVTLRCSPKSGHDTVSWYQQALGQGPQFIFQYYEEEERQRGNFPDRFSGHQFPNYSSELNVNALLLGDSALYLCASSRDRSLYEQYFGPGTRLTVT.

CDR3 residues: CASSDAGGTEAYEQYF. Written as DNA, the CDR3 is TGTGCCAGCAGTGACGCCGGCGGGACAGAAGCCTACGAGCAGTACTTC. The chain links TRBV6-1 to TRBJ2-7; TRBD1 is a possible D gene (7 bases). With 3 bases removed from V and 2 bases from J, the gap between germline ends came to 17 bases. The CDR3 has 16 amino acids. CDR1 MNHNS and CDR2 SASEGT come from the germline V gene.

This clone was recorded only once. The CDR3 DNA reads TGTGCCAGCAGGGCCGGACAGAACAATCAGCCCCAGCATTTT. Translated, it gives CASRAGQNNQPQHF. The V and J genes are TRBV6-1 and TRBJ1-5; possibly TRBD1 for D (6 bases). V shed 6 bases and J shed 3 bases, with 12 bases lying between them. Germline-derived CDR1 and CDR2 are MNHNS and SASEGT. This CDR3 has 14 amino acids.

The CDR3 region has the DNA TGCAGCGTTGTAGGGATCGGGAACACTGAAGCTTTCTTT. Translating it yields CSVVGIGNTEAFF. V gene TRBV29-1 combines with J gene TRBJ1-1; D remains ambiguous. The V and J ends lost 4 bases and 1 base respectively, with 10 bases between them. The germline V gene encodes CDR1 SQVTM and CDR2 ANQGSEA. The length of the CDR3 is 13 residues. Looking up the rest from reference TRBV29-1 and TRBJ1-1 gives the full variable domain: SAVISQKPSRDICQRGTSLTIQCQVDSQVTMMFWYRQQPGQSLTLIATANQGSEATYESGFVIDKFPISRPNLTFSTLTVSNMSPEDSSIYLCSVVGIGNTEAFFGQGTRLTVV.

The V gene is TRBV19, the J gene TRBJ2-7; D may correspond to TRBD1 or TRBD2 (5 bases each). The CDR3 is 14 amino acids. V shed 9 bases and J shed 4 bases, with 19 bases lying between them. Germline-derived CDR1 and CDR2 are LNHDA and SQIVND (reference sequence). This CDR3 is CASRPGPTEYEQYF. In nucleotides, the CDR3 is TGTGCCAGCCGTCCGGGACCCACGGAATACGAGCAGTACTTC.

This chain uses TRBV6-1 with TRBJ1-1; D is uncertain. The CDR3 contains 11 residues. CDR1 MNHNS and CDR2 SASEGT come from the germline V gene. Trimming left V 5 bases short and J 10 bases short, with 11 bases between. The CDR3 here is CASSYKGRAFF. CDR3 in DNA: TGTGCCAGCAGTTACAAAGGGAGAGCTTTCTTT.

The chain couples TRBV6-4 to TRBJ2-1, with D perhaps matching TRBD2 (5 bases). Germline lookup yields CDR1 MRHNA and CDR2 SNTAGT. V was trimmed by 6 bases and J by 7 bases, leaving 10 bases between them. This CDR3 region has 12 residues. The CDR3 here is CASRDSGNEQFF. Written as DNA, the CDR3 is TGTGCCAGCAGAGATTCGGGGAATGAGCAGTTCTTC.

This clone was picked up one time. V usage is TRBV7-2 and J usage is TRBJ2-7, with D possibly TRBD2 on 5 matching bases. V dropped 5 bases and J dropped 9 bases, with 17 bases sitting between them. This CDR3 spans 13 amino acids. CDR1 SGHTA and CDR2 FQGNSA come from the germline V gene. CDR3 nucleotide sequence: TGTGCCAGCAGCCCCCTCCCCCGAGAGGGGCAGTACTTC. Translating it yields CASSPLPREGQYF.

The chain combines TRBV28 with TRBJ2-2; TRBD2 matches at 13 bases. The CDR3 length is 14 residues. Germline V gives CDR1 MDHEN, CDR2 SYDVKM. After removal of 8 bases from V and 4 bases from J, the junction contained 1 base not matched to a gene. This CDR3 is CASGLAGVTGELFF. The CDR3 coding sequence is TGTGCCAGCGGACTAGCGGGAGTCACCGGGGAGCTGTTTTTT.

The chain couples TRBV19 to TRBJ2-5; 14 nucleotides match TRBD2. Germline loops: CDR1 LNHDA, CDR2 SQIVND (reference sequence). The CDR3 runs 17 residues. J lost 5 bases, V lost 4 bases, and 9 bases had no gene match. The CDR3 DNA follows: TGTGCCAGTAGTAGGGGGACTAGCGGGAGTGGACGGGAGACCCAGTACTTC. Residues: CASSRGTSGSGRETQYF.

The chain uses TRBV29-1 and TRBJ1-1; a weak D match, TRBD1 (5 bases). Germline V CDR1 and CDR2: SQVTM, ANQGSEA. CDR3 length equals 12 residues. V shed 5 bases and J shed 3 bases, with 10 bases lying between them. In DNA form, the CDR3 reads TGCAGCGTTAGACAGTCCCACACTGAAGCTTTCTTT. Translated: CSVRQSHTEAFF.

V usage is TRBV2 and J usage is TRBJ1-6, with D perhaps TRBD1 (5 bases). Germline CDR1 is SNHLY and CDR2 is FYNNEI. CDR3 length: 15 amino acids. V shed 2 bases and J shed 9 bases, with 14 bases lying between them. DNA of the CDR3: TGTGCCAGCAGTGAACGGCAGGGTGGCGGTTCACCCCTCCACTTT. It specifies CASSERQGGGSPLHF. Full variable domain (outside the CDR3, taken from reference TRBV2 and TRBJ1-6): EPEVTQTPSHQVTQMGQEVILRCVPISNHLYFYWYRQILGQKVEFLVSFYNNEISEKSEIFDDQFSVERPDGSNFTLKIRSTKLEDSAMYFCASSERQGGGSPLHFGNGTRLTVT.

This clone was recorded only once. For the CDR3, the DNA is TGCGCCAGCAGCTTGGGTGGCAACTATGGCTACACCTTC. Residues: CASSLGGNYGYTF. This chain joins TRBV5-1 and TRBJ1-2; D uncertain. The ends were cut back, 0 bases at V and 2 bases at J, with 5 bases in the middle. The CDR3 extends over 13 amino acids. Germline V gene lookup returns CDR1 SGHRS and CDR2 YFSETQ. The full variable domain, in which reference TRBV5-1 and TRBJ1-2 provide the parts outside the CDR3, is KAGVTQTPRYLIKTRGQQVTLSCSPISGHRSVSWYQQTPGQGLQFLFEYFSETQRNKGNFPGRFSGRQFSNSRSEMNVSTLELGDSALYLCASSLGGNYGYTFGSGTRLTVV.

The rearrangement links TRBV7-2 to TRBJ2-1; 11 positions match TRBD2. In germline, CDR1 is SGHTA, CDR2 FQGNSA. CDR3 length: 14 residues. Trimming removed 4 bases from V and 15 bases from J; junction bases left unmatched: 11. The CDR3 reads CASSYGLAGSARFF. CDR3 nucleotides: TGTGCCAGCAGCTACGGACTAGCGGGTTCCGCTAGGTTCTTC.